The 13 T cell receptor beta chains given below trace back to one sample, sequenced in a study of CD8 T cells in ankylosing spondylitis. TCRdb analysed the 5' RACE reads with MiXCR anew, one entry per CDR3 protein. This table has 250,000 to 300,000 distinct CDR3 sequences, around 20% appearing once. The specimen was blood, either unsorted or a sorted T cell fraction (not recorded which). These receptors all stem from a male donor with ankylosing spondylitis or in good health (not recorded which).

The chain links TRBV6-1 to TRBJ2-6; 8 bases agree with TRBD1. This CDR3 has 16 amino acids. With V trimmed by 4 bases and J by 4 bases, 6 bases remained unmatched. Germline V gene sequence: CDR1 MNHNS, CDR2 SASEGT. The CDR3 protein is CASSGQGARGANVLTF. The CDR3 nucleotides read TGTGCCAGCAGTGGGCAGGGGGCAAGGGGGGCCAACGTCCTGACTTTC.

This chain uses TRBV20-1 with TRBJ2-6, with D possibly being TRBD1 (6 bases). The CDR3 has 13 residues. CDR1 and CDR2 from the germline V gene are DFQATT and SNEGSKA (reference sequence). The DNA of the CDR3 is TGCAGACCAAATCCGGGACACCCTGGCGTCCTGACTTTC. Translated: CRPNPGHPGVLTF.

This chain connects TRBV20-1 to TRBJ2-3, with TRBD2 identical over 12 bases. The V gene end was trimmed by 3 bases and the J gene end by 4 bases; junction bases not matched to a gene: 5. The CDR3 contains 15 residues. Germline CDR1 is DFQATT and CDR2 is SNEGSKA (reference sequence). CDR3 in DNA: TGCAGTGCTAGTAGGTCTAGCGGGGGGGCAGATACGCAGTATTTT. Translated: CSASRSSGGADTQYF.

This clonotype was detected ten times or more. The gene calls are TRBV5-6 and TRBJ2-1; possibly TRBD1 for D (6 bases). Trimming removed 5 bases at V and 7 bases at J, with 13 bases between. CDR3 length: 13 amino acids. In germline, CDR1 is SGHDT, CDR2 YYEEEE. CDR3 bases: TGTGCCAGCAGACTCGGGACAATTAATGAGCAGTTCTTC. As protein: CASRLGTINEQFF.

This clonotype was counted between two and nine times. The V gene is TRBV28, the J gene TRBJ1-1; 8 bases match TRBD1. The V gene's germline CDR1 is MDHEN and CDR2 SYDVKM. The CDR3 has 15 residues. The V segment lost 4 bases and the J segment 3 bases; nucleotides outside the gene matches: 7. This CDR3 reads CASSSPGQGDTEAFF. CDR3 DNA: TGTGCCAGCAGTTCACCAGGACAGGGCGACACTGAAGCTTTCTTT.

The chain links TRBV6-1 to TRBJ2-3; possible D gene TRBD2, 5 bases. This CDR3 spans 14 amino acids. Looked up from germline, CDR1 is MNHNS and CDR2 is SASEGT. Trimming took 6 bases from V and 0 from J, leaving 10 bases between them. As DNA, the CDR3 is TGTGCCAGCAGGCGGGCCACTAGCACAGATACGCAGTATTTT. This sequence encodes CASRRATSTDTQYF.

The genes are TRBV5-1 and TRBJ2-7; D unclear. The CDR3 runs to 13 residues. V gave up 1 base and J gave up 2 bases, with 7 bases separating them. Per germline, CDR1 SGHRS and CDR2 YFSETQ. CDR3 nucleotides: TGCGCCAGCAGCTTGAGGGATCCCTACGAGCAGTACGTC. Translated, it gives CASSLRDPYEQYV.

This clonotype was recorded a few times. The chain is built from TRBV12-3 or TRBV12-4 and TRBJ1-5, with no clear D. Trimming left V 5 bases short and J 6 bases short, with 14 bases between. The CDR3 covers 14 residues. The DNA for the CDR3 is TGTGCCAGCAGTACCAAGGGTTATAGTCAGCCCCAGCATTTT. It encodes CASSTKGYSQPQHF.

This clonotype was observed at least ten times. This rearrangement joins TRBV9 to TRBJ1-2; no clear D. Germline CDR1 reads SGDLS; CDR2 reads YYNGEE. The CDR3 is 12 residues long. The V and J ends lost 4 bases and 5 bases respectively, with 9 bases between them. The CDR3 DNA is TGTGCCAGCAGCTTTGGGCCTTATGGCTACACCTTC. As protein: CASSFGPYGYTF.

For this clonotype: A much larger clone sits a single nucleotide away, making a read error possible. The rearrangement uses TRBV9 and TRBJ2-2, with D possibly called TRBD1 or TRBD2 (5 bases each). CDR1 is SGDLS, CDR2 YYNGEE, per germline. The CDR3 consists of 12 residues. CDR3 loop: CASSVNTGALFF. For the CDR3, the DNA is TGTGCCAGCAGCGTAAACACCGGGGCGCTGTTTTTT.

The CDR3 sequence: CASSVGQNYYGYTF. The CDR3 DNA is TGTGCCAGCAGCGTAGGACAGAACTACTATGGCTACACCTTC. This chain links TRBV9 with TRBJ1-2; possibly TRBD1 for D (5 bases). From germline, CDR1 is SGDLS and CDR2 YYNGEE. CDR3 size: 14 residues. V lost 0 bases, J lost 3 bases, and 9 bases lay in between.

The genes are TRBV19 and TRBJ2-2; 12 bases fit TRBD1. This CDR3 is built from 18 residues. Per the germline V gene, CDR1 is LNHDA and CDR2 is SQIVND (reference sequence). Germline trimming cut 5 bases from V and 5 bases from J; bases unmatched to any gene: 12. The CDR3 spells CASSYIRDRGLRTGELFF. The CDR3 bases are TGTGCCAGTAGTTATATCCGGGACAGGGGGCTGCGGACCGGGGAGCTGTTTTTT.

This clonotype has more than one count but fewer than ten. The CDR3 region has the DNA TGTGCCAGTAGTGAAATGACTGCAGGCCCCACTGAAGCTTTCTTT. Amino acid sequence: CASSEMTAGPTEAFF. The chain joins TRBV19 to TRBJ1-1; D unresolved. Deletions cut 5 bases from V and 4 bases from J, with 17 bases between. This CDR3 spans 15 amino acids. Germline assignment: CDR1 LNHDA and CDR2 SQIVND (reference sequence).